One sample yielded the 21 T cell receptor beta chains listed below, sequenced in a study of shared clonotypes between healthy human individuals. TCRdb keeps only in-frame clones here, not all; method: immunoSEQ multiplex PCR. Of some 2,500,000 clones in the sample, 90% to 95% were seen once. Sequencing was carried out using naive CD4+ T cells from PBMCs. Subset in this sample: CD45RA+ positively selected. The source is a man between 18 and 35 years old in good health. Some clones in this sample may be carry-over from other donors' samples.

This clone appeared once. This rearrangement joins TRBV30 to TRBJ2-5, with D hard to call. The CDR3 is 11 amino acids. CDR1 is GTSNPN, CDR2 SVGIG, per germline (reference sequence). Trimming cost V 5 bases and J 5 bases, with 9 bases left between them. CDR3 sequence reads: CAWRGKETQYF. The CDR3 DNA sequence: TGTGCCTGGCGTGGGAAGGAGACCCAGTACTTC.

V gene TRBV15 combines with J gene TRBJ1-2; D is unclear. Germline CDR1 LNHNV, CDR2 YYDKDF (reference sequence). V lost 8 bases, J lost 8 bases, and 24 bases lay in between. This CDR3 is built from 15 residues. Here the CDR3 DNA reads TGTGCCACCCACATAGCCGGCGAACCTTTCCGGGGCTACACCTTC. This translates into CATHIAGEPFRGYTF.

About this clone itself: Other DNA sequences in this sample translate to the same CDR3. The genes are TRBV7-9 and TRBJ1-5; unclear D gene. The germline gives CDR1 SEHNR, CDR2 FQNEAQ (reference sequence). Trimming took off 5 bases at V and 0 bases at J, with 8 bases between the two ends. The CDR3 contains 14 residues. The CDR3 bases are TGTGCCAGCAGCCTAGACTATAGCAATCAGCCCCAGCATTTT. It codes for CASSLDYSNQPQHF.

The chain joins TRBV5-1 to TRBJ1-2; no definite D call. V was trimmed by 1 base and J by 4 bases, leaving 11 bases between them. The CDR3 spans 14 residues. Germline V gene data show CDR1 as SGHRS and CDR2 as YFSETQ. CDR3 DNA: TGCGCCAGCAGCTTGCACCGGGCCCCCTATGGCTACACCTTC. It encodes CASSLHRAPYGYTF.

The chain uses TRBV28 and TRBJ1-4; D is unclear. Trimming took off 5 bases at V and 14 bases at J, with 15 bases between the two ends. Germline V gene lookup returns CDR1 MDHEN and CDR2 SYDVKM. This CDR3 is built from 12 residues. For the CDR3, the DNA is TGTGCCAGCAGTAAAAACACGGCGTCCCTGTTTTTT. This codes for CASSKNTASLFF.

The chain joins TRBV2 to TRBJ2-3, with 7 bases matching TRBD2. V was pared by 11 bases and J by 2 bases, with 10 bases of the junction left unmatched. CDR1 SNHLY and CDR2 FYNNEI come from the germline V gene. This CDR3 is 14 amino acids long. CDR3 amino acids: CASGLLSPTDTQYF. In DNA form, the CDR3 reads TGTGCCTCGGGACTACTCTCCCCCACAGATACGCAGTATTTT. Drawing the rest from reference TRBV2 and TRBJ2-3, the complete variable domain is EPEVTQTPSHQVTQMGQEVILRCVPISNHLYFYWYRQILGQKVEFLVSFYNNEISEKSEIFDDQFSVERPDGSNFTLKIRSTKLEDSAMYFCASGLLSPTDTQYFGPGTRLTVL.

Turning to this clone: The same CDR3 arises from other DNA sequences in this sample as well. The V gene is TRBV7-2, the J gene TRBJ1-5; no clear D. This CDR3 is 14 amino acids long. V was clipped by 1 base and J by 1 base, with 5 bases between them. CDR1 and CDR2 from the germline V gene are SGHTA and FQGNSA. The CDR3 coding sequence is TGTGCCAGCAGCTTAGTGGACAGCAATCAGCCCCAGCATTTT. As protein: CASSLVDSNQPQHF.

CDR3 bases: TGCGCCACCCAACGGGACACACAAGAGACCCAGTACTTC. It yields the protein CATQRDTQETQYF. The chain recombines TRBV5-1 with TRBJ2-5; weak D call: TRBD1 (6 bases). This CDR3 comprises 13 residues. Per the germline V gene, CDR1 is SGHRS and CDR2 is YFSETQ. The V end was cut by 9 bases, the J end by 2 bases, with 14 bases between. Supplemented by reference TRBV5-1 and TRBJ2-5, the full variable domain reads KAGVTQTPRYLIKTRGQQVTLSCSPISGHRSVSWYQQTPGQGLQFLFEYFSETQRNKGNFPGRFSGRQFSNSRSEMNVSTLELGDSALYLCATQRDTQETQYFGPGTRLLVL.

As regards this clone: This same CDR3 is encoded by further DNA sequences in the sample. The chain joins TRBV28 to TRBJ2-3, with D unresolved. The CDR3 loop spans 11 amino acids. CDR1 is MDHEN and CDR2 is SYDVKM in the germline V gene. Trimming shortened V by 2 bases and J by 9 bases, and 6 bases separated the two germline ends. The chain's CDR3 is CASSLAGTQYF. CDR3 coding DNA: TGTGCCAGCAGTTTAGCCGGGACGCAGTATTTT.

The chain is built from TRBV4-1 and TRBJ2-7; 8 positions agree with TRBD1. The CDR3 runs to 16 residues. Germline V gene lookup returns CDR1 MGHRA and CDR2 YSYEKL. The V and J ends lost 0 bases and 6 bases, in that order; junction bases with no gene match: 10. CDR3 sequence (DNA): TGCGCCAGCAGCCAAGAACCGGTCAGGGGGCCAGGCGAGCAGTACTTC. Translated: CASSQEPVRGPGEQYF.

V and J are TRBV9 and TRBJ2-6; D unresolved. The CDR3 runs 14 residues. CDR1 is SGDLS, CDR2 YYNGEE, per germline. Trimming shortened V by 4 bases and J by 3 bases, and 8 bases separated the two germline ends. The DNA for the CDR3 is TGTGCCAGCAGCTCCCCCATTGGGGCCAACGTCCTGACTTTC. Protein product: CASSSPIGANVLTF. Based on the CDR3 plus reference TRBV9 and TRBJ2-6, the full variable domain is DSGVTQTPKHLITATGQRVTLRCSPRSGDLSVYWYQQSLDQGLQFLIQYYNGEERAKGNILERFSAQQFPDLHSELNLSSLELGDSALYFCASSSPIGANVLTFGAGSRLTVL.

A few counts support this clone. This chain joins TRBV4-2 and TRBJ1-2; 9 bases align to TRBD1. CDR3 size: 15 residues. Germline V gene sequence: CDR1 LGHNA, CDR2 YNFKEQ. V was pared by 1 base and J by 5 bases, with 5 bases of the junction left unmatched. CDR3 amino acids: CASSQGTGAIYGYTF. Written as DNA, the CDR3 is TGTGCCAGCAGCCAAGGGACAGGGGCGATATATGGCTACACCTTC.

V usage is TRBV2 and J usage is TRBJ1-3, with D possibly being TRBD1 (5 bases). Germline CDR1 SNHLY, CDR2 FYNNEI. Trimming left V 7 bases short and J 1 base short, with 8 bases between. The CDR3 runs 13 residues. The CDR3 reads CASNRGSGNTIYF. DNA of the CDR3: TGTGCCAGCAATCGGGGGTCTGGAAACACCATATATTTT.

The DNA for the CDR3 is TGTGCCAGCGCAGGACAGGGCCAGGGAGAGACCCAGTACTTC. It is translated as CASAGQGQGETQYF. The V gene is TRBV19, the J gene TRBJ2-5, with 8 bases lining up with TRBD1. This CDR3 comprises 14 residues. Germline CDR1 LNHDA, CDR2 SQIVND (reference sequence). Losses at the gene ends were 9 bases for V and 4 bases for J; bases not matched to a gene: 10.

For this clone: This same CDR3 is encoded by further DNA sequences in the sample. This CDR3 reads CASSSRGSSYNEQFF. The DNA of the CDR3 is TGTGCCAGCAGTTCTCGGGGGAGCTCCTACAATGAGCAGTTCTTC. V and J are TRBV28 and TRBJ2-1; tentatively, D is TRBD2 (6 bases). CDR1 is MDHEN, CDR2 SYDVKM, per germline. V was trimmed by 4 bases and J by 0 bases, leaving 10 bases between them. This CDR3 contains 15 residues.

As concerns this clone: The sample contains more than one DNA sequence encoding this CDR3. The V call is TRBV11-2, the J call TRBJ2-2; no firm D call. Germline values: CDR1 SGHAT, CDR2 FQNNGV. Trimming cost V 2 bases and J 3 bases, with 7 bases left between them. This CDR3 spans 14 amino acids. CDR3 nucleotides: TGTGCCAGCAGCTTAAGTAGTGACACCGGGGAGCTGTTTTTT. Translation gives CASSLSSDTGELFF.

The chain recombines TRBV27 with TRBJ1-2; 9 bases map to TRBD1. V was pared by 8 bases and J by 4 bases, with 5 bases of the junction left unmatched. CDR3 length equals 13 residues. Germline lookup yields CDR1 MNHEY and CDR2 SMNVEV (reference sequence). The CDR3 sequence: CASRQGGSYGYTF. The CDR3, as DNA: TGTGCCAGCCGACAGGGGGGGAGCTATGGCTACACCTTC.

A note on this clone: Additional DNA sequences in this sample encode the identical CDR3. The chain combines TRBV7-8 with TRBJ1-1, with a weak D call TRBD1 (5 bases). This CDR3 has 11 amino acids. In germline, CDR1 is SGHVS, CDR2 FQNEAQ. V was clipped by 5 bases and J by 7 bases, with 8 bases between them. The CDR3 DNA reads TGTGCCAGCAGCCCCGGGGGTGAAGCTTTCTTT. Translation gives CASSPGGEAFF.

The CDR3 here is CASSYLAEQYF. DNA for the CDR3: TGTGCCAGCAGTTACTTGGCCGAGCAGTACTTC. The chain uses TRBV6-6 and TRBJ2-5, with no clear D. The DNA end is a closer match to TRBJ2-7, so the J assignment may be wrong. The CDR3 totals 11 residues. From germline, CDR1 is MNHNY and CDR2 SVGAGI (reference sequence).

The gene calls are TRBV28 and TRBJ1-3; D not certain. Germline-derived CDR1 and CDR2 are MDHEN and SYDVKM. Trimming cost V 5 bases and J 7 bases, with 15 bases left between them. The CDR3 is 14 residues long. CDR3 in DNA: TGTGCCAGCAGTGGGAGCCACGGTTGGAACACCATATATTTT. Protein product: CASSGSHGWNTIYF.

The chain uses TRBV6-5 and TRBJ2-7; D is undetermined. Germline CDR1 reads MNHEY; CDR2 reads SVGAGI. Deletions cut 0 bases from V and 6 bases from J, with 6 bases between. The CDR3 sequence is 12 residues long. In DNA form, the CDR3 reads TGTGCCAGCAGTTACTCGACATCCGAGCAGTACTTC. It translates to CASSYSTSEQYF.